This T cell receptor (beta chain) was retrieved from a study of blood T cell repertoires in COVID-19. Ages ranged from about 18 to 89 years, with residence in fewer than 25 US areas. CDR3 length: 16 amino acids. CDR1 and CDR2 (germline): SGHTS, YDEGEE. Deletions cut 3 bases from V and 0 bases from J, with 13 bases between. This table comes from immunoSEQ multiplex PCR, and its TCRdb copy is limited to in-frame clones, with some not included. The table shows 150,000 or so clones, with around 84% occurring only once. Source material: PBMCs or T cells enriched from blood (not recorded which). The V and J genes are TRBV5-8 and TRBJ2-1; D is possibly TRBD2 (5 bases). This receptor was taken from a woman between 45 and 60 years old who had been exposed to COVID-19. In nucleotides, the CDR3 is TGTGCCAGCAGCTCGGGGAGCCTGAGCTCCTACAATGAGCAGTTCTTC. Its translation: CASSSGSLSSYNEQFF.